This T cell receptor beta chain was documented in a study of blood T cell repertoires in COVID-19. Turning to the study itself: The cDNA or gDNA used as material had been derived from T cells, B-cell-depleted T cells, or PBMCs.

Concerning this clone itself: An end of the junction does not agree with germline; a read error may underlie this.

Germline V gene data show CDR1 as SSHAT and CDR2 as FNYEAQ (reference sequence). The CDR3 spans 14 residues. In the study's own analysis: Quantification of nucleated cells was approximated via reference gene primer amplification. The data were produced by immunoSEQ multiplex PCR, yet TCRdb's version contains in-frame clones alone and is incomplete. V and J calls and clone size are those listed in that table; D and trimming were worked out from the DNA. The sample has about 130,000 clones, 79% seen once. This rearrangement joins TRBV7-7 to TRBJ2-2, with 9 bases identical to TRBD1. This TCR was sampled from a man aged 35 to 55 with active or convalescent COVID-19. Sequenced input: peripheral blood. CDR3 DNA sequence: TGTGCTAGCAGTACTGACAGGGGGTCCGGGGAGCTGTTTTTT. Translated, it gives CASSTDRGSGELFF. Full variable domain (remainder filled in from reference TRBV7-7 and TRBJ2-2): GAGVSQSPRYKVTKRGQDVTLRCDPISSHATLYWYQQALGQGPEFLTYFNYEAQPDKSGLPSDRFSAERPEGSISTLTIQRTEQRDSAMYRCASSTDRGSGELFFGEGSRLTVL.